This TCR beta chain came from a study of technical replicates of blood from a few donors (dated by TCRdb to about 2017). The library was built by means of the immunoSEQ multiplex PCR assay. As stored in TCRdb, this immuneACCESS dataset retains in-frame rearrangements with V and J assigned. A fraction of the clones does not appear; measured against another copy, unresolved V genes explain less than half of the discrepancy, and the remainder lacks a known reason. Counted in this sample were 15,000 to 18,000 clones; around 86% of them appeared once. About an eighth of the sample goes to the ten largest clones. Germline trimming: 0 bases from V, 15 bases from J; junction bases outside gene matches: 4. The CDR3, cysteine through phenylalanine, is 14 amino acids long. Solely the CDR3 DNA is kept, with 42 bases framed from the first base. For CDR1 and CDR2, the germline V gene lists SGHRS and YFSETQ. Concerning this clone itself: Which antigen it targets is not known. No clone much larger than this one lies a single base away; base qualities are absent.

The sequence joins TRBV5-1 to TRBJ2-1; TRBD2 lines up with 15 middle nucleotides. Source material: PBMCs. This TCR was sampled from a human donor in good health. At the DNA level, the sequence is TGCGCCAGCAGCTTGGGGGGACTAGCGGGAGGCTTGTTCTTC. Translated, it gives CASSLGGLAGGLFF. Joined to the reference TRBV5-1 and TRBJ2-1 proteins, this CDR3 gives the full variable domain: KAGVTQTPRYLIKTRGQQVTLSCSPISGHRSVSWYQQTPGQGLQFLFEYFSETQRNKGNFPGRFSGRQFSNSRSEMNVSTLELGDSALYLCASSLGGLAGGLFFGPGTRLTVL.